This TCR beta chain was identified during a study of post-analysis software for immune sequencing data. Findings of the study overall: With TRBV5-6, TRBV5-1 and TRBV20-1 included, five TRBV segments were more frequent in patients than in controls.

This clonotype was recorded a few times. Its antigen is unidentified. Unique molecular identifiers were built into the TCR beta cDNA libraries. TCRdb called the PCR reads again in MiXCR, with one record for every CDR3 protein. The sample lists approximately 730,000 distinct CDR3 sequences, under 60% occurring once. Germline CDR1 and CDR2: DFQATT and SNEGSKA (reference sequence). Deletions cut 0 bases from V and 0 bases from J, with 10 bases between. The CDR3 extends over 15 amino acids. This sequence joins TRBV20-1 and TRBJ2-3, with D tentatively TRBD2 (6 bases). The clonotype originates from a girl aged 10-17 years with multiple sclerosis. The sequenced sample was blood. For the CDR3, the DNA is TGCAGTGCTAGAGAGGGGGGAGTGAGCACAGATACGCAGTATTTT. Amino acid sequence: CSAREGGVSTDTQYF.